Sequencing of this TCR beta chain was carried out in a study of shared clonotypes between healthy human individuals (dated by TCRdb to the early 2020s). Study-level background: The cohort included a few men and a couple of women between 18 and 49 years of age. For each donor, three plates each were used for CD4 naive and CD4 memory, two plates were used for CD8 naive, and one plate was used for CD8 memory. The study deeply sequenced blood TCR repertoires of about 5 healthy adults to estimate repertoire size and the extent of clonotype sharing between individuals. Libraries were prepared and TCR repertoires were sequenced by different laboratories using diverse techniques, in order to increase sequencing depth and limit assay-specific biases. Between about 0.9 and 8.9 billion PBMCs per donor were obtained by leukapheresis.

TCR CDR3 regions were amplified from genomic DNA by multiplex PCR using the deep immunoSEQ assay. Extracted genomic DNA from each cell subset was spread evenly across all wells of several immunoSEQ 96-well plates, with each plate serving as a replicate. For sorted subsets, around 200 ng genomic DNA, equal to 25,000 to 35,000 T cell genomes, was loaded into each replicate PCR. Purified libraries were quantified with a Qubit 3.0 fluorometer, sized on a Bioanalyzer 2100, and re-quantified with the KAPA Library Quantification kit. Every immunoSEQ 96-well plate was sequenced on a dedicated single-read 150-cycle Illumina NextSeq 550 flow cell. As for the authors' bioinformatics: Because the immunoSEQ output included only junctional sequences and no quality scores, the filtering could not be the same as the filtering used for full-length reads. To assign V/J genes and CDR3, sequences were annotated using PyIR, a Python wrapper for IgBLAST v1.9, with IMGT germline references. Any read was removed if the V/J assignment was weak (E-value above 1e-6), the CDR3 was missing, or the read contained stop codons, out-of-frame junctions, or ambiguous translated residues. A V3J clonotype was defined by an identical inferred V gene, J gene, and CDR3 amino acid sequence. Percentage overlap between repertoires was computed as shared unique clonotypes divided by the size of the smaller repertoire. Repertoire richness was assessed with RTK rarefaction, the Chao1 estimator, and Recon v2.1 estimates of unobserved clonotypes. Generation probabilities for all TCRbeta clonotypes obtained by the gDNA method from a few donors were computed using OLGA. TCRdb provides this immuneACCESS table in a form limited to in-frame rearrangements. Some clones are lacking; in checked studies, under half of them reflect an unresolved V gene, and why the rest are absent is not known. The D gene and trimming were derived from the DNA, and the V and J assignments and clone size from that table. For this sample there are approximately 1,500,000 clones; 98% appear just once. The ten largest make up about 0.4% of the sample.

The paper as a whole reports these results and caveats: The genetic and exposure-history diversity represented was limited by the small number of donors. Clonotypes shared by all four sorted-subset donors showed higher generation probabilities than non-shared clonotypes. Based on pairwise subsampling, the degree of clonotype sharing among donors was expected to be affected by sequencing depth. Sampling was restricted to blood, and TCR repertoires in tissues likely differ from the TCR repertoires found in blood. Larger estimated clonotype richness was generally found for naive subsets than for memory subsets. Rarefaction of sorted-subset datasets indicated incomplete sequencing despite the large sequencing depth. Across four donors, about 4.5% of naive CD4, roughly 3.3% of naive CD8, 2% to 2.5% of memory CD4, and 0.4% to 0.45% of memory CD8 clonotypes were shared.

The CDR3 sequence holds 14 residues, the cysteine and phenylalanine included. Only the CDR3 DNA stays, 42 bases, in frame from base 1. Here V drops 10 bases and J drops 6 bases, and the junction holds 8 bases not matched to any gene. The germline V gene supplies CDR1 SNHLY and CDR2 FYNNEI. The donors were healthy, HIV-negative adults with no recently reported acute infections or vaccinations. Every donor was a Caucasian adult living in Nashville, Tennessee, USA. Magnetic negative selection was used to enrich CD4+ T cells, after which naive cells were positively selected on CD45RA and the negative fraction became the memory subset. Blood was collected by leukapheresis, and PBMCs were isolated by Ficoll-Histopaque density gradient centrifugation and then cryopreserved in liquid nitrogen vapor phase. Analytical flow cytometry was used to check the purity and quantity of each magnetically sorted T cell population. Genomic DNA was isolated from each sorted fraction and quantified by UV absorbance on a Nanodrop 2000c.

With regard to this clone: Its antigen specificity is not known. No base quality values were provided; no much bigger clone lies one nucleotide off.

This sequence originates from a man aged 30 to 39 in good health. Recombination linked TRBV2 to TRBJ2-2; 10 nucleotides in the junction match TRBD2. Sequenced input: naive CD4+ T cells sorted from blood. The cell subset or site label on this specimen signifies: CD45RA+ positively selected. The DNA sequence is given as TGTGCCACCAAGCGGGAGGGTCCCGCCGGGGAGCTGTTTTTT. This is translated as CATKREGPAGELFF. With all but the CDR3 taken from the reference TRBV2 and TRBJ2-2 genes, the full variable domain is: EPEVTQTPSHQVTQMGQEVILRCVPISNHLYFYWYRQILGQKVEFLVSFYNNEISEKSEIFDDQFSVERPDGSNFTLKIRSTKLEDSAMYFCATKREGPAGELFFGEGSRLTVL.